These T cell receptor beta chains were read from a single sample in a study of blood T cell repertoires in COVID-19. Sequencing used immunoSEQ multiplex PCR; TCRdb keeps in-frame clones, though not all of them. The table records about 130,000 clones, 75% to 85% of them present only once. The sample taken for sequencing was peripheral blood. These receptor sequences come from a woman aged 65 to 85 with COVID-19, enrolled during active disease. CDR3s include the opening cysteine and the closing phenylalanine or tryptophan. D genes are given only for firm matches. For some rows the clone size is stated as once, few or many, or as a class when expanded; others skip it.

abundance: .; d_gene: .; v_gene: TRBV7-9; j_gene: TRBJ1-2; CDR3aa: CASSPLAEGPGYGYTF; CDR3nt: TGTGCCAGCAGCCCCCTGGCGGAGGGGCCGGGGTATGGCTACACCTTC
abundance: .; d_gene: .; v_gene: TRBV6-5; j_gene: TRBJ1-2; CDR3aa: CASSYSIWRGGYTF; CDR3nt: TGTGCCAGCAGTTACTCGATTTGGCGGGGGGGCTACACCTTC
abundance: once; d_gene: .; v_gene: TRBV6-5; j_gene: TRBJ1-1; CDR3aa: CASSYRDTAFF; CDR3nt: TGTGCCAGCAGCTACCGGGACACAGCTTTCTTT
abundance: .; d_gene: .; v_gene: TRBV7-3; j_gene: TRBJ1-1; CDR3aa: CASSQTRDTEAFF; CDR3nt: TGTGCCAGCAGCCAAACCAGGGACACTGAAGCTTTCTTT
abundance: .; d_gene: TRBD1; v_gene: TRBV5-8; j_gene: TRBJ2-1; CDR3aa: CASSLGGQGVNEQFF; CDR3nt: TGTGCCAGCAGCTTGGGGGGACAGGGTGTGAATGAGCAGTTCTTC
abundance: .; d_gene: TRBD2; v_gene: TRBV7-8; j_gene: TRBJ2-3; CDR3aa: CASTLFTSGDTSTDTQYF; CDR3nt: TGTGCCAGCACCCTGTTCACTAGCGGGGACACTAGCACAGATACGCAGTATTTT
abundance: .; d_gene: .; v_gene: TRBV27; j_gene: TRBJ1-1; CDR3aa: CASRALGGWGFIGAFF; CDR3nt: TGTGCCAGCAGGGCCCTTGGGGGGTGGGGGTTTATTGGAGCTTTCTTT
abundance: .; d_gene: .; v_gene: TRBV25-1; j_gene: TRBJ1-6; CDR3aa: CASSEGIALHF; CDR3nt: TGTGCCAGCAGTGAGGGCATCGCCCTCCACTTT
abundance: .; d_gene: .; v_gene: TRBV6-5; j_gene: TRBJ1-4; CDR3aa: CATRRTPNEKLFF; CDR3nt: TGTGCCACCCGGAGAACACCGAATGAAAAACTGTTTTTT
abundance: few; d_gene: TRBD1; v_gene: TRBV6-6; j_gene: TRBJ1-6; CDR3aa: CASRGGQLYNSPLHF; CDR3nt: TGTGCCAGCCGTGGGGGACAGCTCTATAATTCACCCCTCCACTTT
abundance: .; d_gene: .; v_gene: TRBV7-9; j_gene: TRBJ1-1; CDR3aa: CASSLVGPRDTEAFF; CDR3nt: TGTGCCAGCAGCTTAGTCGGGCCCAGGGACACTGAAGCTTTCTTT
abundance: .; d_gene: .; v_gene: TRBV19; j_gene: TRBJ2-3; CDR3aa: CASSAHRGTDTQYF; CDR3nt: TGTGCCAGTAGTGCCCATAGGGGGACAGATACGCAGTATTTT
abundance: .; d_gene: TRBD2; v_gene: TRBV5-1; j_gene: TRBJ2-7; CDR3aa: CASSSGGTSVNEQYF; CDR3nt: TGCGCCAGCAGCTCAGGTGGGACTAGCGTCAACGAGCAGTACTTC
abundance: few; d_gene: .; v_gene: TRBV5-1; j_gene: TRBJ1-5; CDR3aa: CASSLGGVNQPQHF; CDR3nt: TGCGCCAGCAGCTTGGGAGGTGTAAATCAGCCCCAGCATTTT
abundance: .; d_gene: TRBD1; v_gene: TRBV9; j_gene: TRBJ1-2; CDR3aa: CASSVLGGGGYTF; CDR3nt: TGTGCCAGCAGCGTATTAGGGGGCGGCGGCTACACCTTC
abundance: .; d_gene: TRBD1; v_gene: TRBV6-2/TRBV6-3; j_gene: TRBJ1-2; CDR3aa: CASSNGQGAVYGYTF; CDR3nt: TGTGCCAGCAGCAACGGACAGGGGGCTGTCTATGGCTACACCTTC
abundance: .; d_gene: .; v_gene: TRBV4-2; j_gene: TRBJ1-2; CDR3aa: CASSHDRSDYGYTF; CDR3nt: TGTGCCAGCAGCCATGACAGGTCTGACTATGGCTACACCTTC
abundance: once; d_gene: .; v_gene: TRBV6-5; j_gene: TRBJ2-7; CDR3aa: CASKDNSRVSVQYF; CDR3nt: TGTGCCAGCAAGGACAACTCCCGTGTTTCGGTGCAGTACTTC
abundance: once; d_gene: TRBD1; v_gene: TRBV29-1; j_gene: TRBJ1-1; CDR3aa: CSHTGQGGAEAFF; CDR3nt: TGCAGCCATACAGGACAGGGAGGGGCTGAAGCTTTCTTT
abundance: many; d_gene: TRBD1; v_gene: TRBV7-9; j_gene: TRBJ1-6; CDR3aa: CASGWTGDSSPLHF; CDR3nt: TGTGCCAGCGGGTGGACAGGGGATAGTTCACCCCTCCACTTT
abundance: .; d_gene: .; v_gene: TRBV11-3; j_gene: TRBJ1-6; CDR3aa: CASSYPLRLSLNSPLHF; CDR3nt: TGTGCCAGCAGCTACCCCCTCAGGCTCTCTCTTAATTCACCCCTCCACTTT
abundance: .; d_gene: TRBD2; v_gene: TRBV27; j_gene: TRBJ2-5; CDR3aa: CASSRTSGGSETQYF; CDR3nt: TGTGCCAGCAGCAGGACTAGCGGGGGAAGTGAGACCCAGTACTTC
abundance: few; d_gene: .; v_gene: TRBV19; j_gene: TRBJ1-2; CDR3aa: CAVEGDNSYGYTF; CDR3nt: TGTGCCGTAGAAGGGGACAACTCCTATGGCTACACCTTC
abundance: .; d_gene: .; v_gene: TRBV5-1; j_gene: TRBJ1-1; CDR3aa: CASIGGQNTEAFF; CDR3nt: TGCGCCTCCATTGGGGGCCAGAACACTGAAGCTTTCTTT
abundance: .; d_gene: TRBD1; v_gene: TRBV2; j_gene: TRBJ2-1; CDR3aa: CASSGQGGDEQFF; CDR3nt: TGTGCCAGCAGCGGACAGGGAGGCGATGAGCAGTTCTTC
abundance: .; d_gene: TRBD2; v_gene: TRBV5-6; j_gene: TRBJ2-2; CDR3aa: CASRRGLAGNTGELFF; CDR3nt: TGTGCCAGCAGGAGGGGACTAGCGGGGAACACCGGGGAGCTGTTTTTT
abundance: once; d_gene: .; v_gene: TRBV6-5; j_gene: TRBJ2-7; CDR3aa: CASSPAVPYEQYF; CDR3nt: TGTGCCAGCAGTCCGGCGGTTCCCTACGAGCAGTACTTC
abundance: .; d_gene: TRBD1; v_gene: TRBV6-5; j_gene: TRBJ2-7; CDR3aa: CASRMTGVPYEQYF; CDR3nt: TGTGCCAGCAGAATGACAGGGGTTCCTTACGAGCAGTACTTC
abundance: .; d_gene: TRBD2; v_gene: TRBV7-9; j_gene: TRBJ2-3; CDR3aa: CASSRLASRTDTQYF; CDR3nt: TGTGCCAGCAGCCGACTAGCGTCCCGCACAGATACGCAGTATTTT
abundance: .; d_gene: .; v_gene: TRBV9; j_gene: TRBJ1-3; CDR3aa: CASSGQPDLRGNTIYF; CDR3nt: TGTGCCAGCAGCGGACAGCCGGACCTGAGGGGAAACACCATATATTTT
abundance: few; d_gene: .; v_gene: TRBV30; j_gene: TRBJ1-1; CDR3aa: CAWSRGARNTEAFF; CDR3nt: TGTGCCTGGAGTCGGGGGGCTCGGAACACTGAAGCTTTCTTT
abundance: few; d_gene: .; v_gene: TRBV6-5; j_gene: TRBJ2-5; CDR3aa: CASSPRGGHF; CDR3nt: TGTGCCAGCAGTCCCCGAGGAGGGCACTTC